This T cell receptor (beta chain) was recovered during a study of cytomegalovirus exposure and HLA in healthy donors (dated by TCRdb to about 2017). Regarding the research as a whole: A later analysis indicated that the 90 to 150 validation repertoires were generated on the platform also employed for the 650 to 850 repertoires of the first cohort. The study was designed to test whether signatures of past pathogen exposure could be identified by cataloging public T cell receptors. Along with the approximately 650-subject first cohort, a separate validation cohort of over a hundred different subjects was used. To predict cytomegalovirus infection status, the study brought together high-throughput TCR immunosequencing, statistical association of individual TCRs with disease status, and machine learning. The full study reports these points: Across donors, most TCR sequences were observed very rarely, whereas some public TCRs were present in many individuals. The classifier was reported to diagnose cytomegalovirus status with high specificity and sensitivity in both the original cohort and the validation cohort. A few of the identified cytomegalovirus-associated TCR beta chains were confirmed in vitro to be specific for cytomegalovirus antigens. The validation cohort had no HLA typing available for a later analysis, so co-occurrence within that cohort was assessed over all 120 or so repertoires. It was suggested by the authors that the approach could potentially be generalized to other disease states and immunological phenotypes. A total of 150 or so TCR beta chains were listed by the study as associated with cytomegalovirus. Subsequent analysis determined that TCRs grouped into clusters in the first cohort also showed a tendency toward co-occurrence across the 90 to 150 validation repertoires, and 90% to 95% of cluster scores exceeded 0.

Separate from the approximately 670-subject first cohort, the validation cohort of 95 to 150 subjects was the group to which the donors belonged. The CDR3 contains 13 residues, cysteine and phenylalanine counted. Only the CDR3 part of the read is kept: 39 bases, read in frame from the first base. V lost 3 bases and J lost 3 bases; the stretch between them is 8 bases long. The germline V gene encodes CDR1 KGHSH and CDR2 LQKENI. The method behind the library was the immunoSEQ multiplex PCR assay. In the source study's methods: A statistical classification framework was developed to diagnose cytomegalovirus status using the catalog of TCR beta chain sequences. TCRdb provides this immuneACCESS table in a form limited to in-frame rearrangements. Some clones are lacking; in checked studies, under half of them reflect an unresolved V gene, and why the rest are absent is not known. The DNA was the basis for D and trimming; V, J and clone size are from that table. Across this sample there are 250,000 or so clones, with roughly 90% seen only once. Around 12% of the sample rests with the top ten.

On this clone itself: The antigen it recognizes is unknown. No much larger clone exists at a distance of one base, and base qualities are not known.

Specimen: PBMCs. This sequence uses TRBV18 and TRBJ1-2; the best D guess is TRBD1, with 6 bases matching. The source is a man aged 18 to 29 in good health and CMV-seropositive. The DNA sequence is TGTGCCAGCTCACCGGACAGTGACTATGGCTACACCTTC. Its translation is CASSPDSDYGYTF.